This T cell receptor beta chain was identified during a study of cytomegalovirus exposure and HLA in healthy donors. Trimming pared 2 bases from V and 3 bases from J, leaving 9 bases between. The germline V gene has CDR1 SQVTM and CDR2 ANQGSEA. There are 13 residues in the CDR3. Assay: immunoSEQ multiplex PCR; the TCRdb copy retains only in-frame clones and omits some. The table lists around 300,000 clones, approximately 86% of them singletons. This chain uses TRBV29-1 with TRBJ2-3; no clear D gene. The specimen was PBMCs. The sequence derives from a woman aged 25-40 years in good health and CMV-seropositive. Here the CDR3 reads CSVEIKLTDTQYF. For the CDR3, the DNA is TGCAGCGTTGAAATAAAACTAACAGATACGCAGTATTTT.